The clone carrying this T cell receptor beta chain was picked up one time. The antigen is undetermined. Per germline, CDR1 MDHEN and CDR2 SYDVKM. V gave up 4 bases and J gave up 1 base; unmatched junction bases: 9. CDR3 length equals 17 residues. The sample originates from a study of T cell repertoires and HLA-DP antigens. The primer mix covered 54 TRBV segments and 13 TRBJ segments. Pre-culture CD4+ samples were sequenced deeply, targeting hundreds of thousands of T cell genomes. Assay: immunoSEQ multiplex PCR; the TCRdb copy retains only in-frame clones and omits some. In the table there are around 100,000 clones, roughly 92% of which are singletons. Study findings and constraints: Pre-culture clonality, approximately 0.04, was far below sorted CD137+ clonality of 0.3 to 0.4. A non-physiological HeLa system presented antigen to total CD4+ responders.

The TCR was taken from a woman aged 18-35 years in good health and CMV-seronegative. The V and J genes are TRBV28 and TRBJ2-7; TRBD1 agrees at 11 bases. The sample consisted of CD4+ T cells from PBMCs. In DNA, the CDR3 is TGTGCCAGCAGTTCGAGGGACAGGGGGTACCTATCCTACGAGCAGTACTTC. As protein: CASSSRDRGYLSYEQYF.